The next 16 T cell receptor beta chains were all read from a single sample in a study of blood T cell repertoires in COVID-19. The method was immunoSEQ multiplex PCR; TCRdb's version includes in-frame clones alone and lacks a portion of them. The sample lists about 260,000 clones, more than 85% seen once, with about 3% in the top ten. Material for sequencing was PBMCs or T cells enriched from blood (not recorded which). The source of these receptors is a middle-aged man who had been exposed to COVID-19.

V usage is TRBV19 and J usage is TRBJ2-2; TRBD1 aligns across 10 bases. Germline V CDR1 and CDR2: LNHDA, SQIVND (reference sequence). With V trimmed by 8 bases and J by 4 bases, 7 bases remained unmatched. The CDR3 extends over 15 amino acids. The CDR3 nucleotides are TGTGCCAGTCGAACTGGGACAGGGGCCACCGGGGAGCTGTTTTTT. It codes for CASRTGTGATGELFF.

The V and J genes are TRBV9 and TRBJ2-1; D remains ambiguous. The CDR3 contains 15 residues. V was cut by 4 bases and J by 8 bases, with 19 bases left in between. From germline, CDR1 is SGDLS and CDR2 YYNGEE. CDR3 sequence: CASSLSSSRRYEQFF. For the CDR3, the DNA is TGTGCCAGCAGCCTTAGCAGCTCCCGTCGTTATGAGCAGTTCTTC.

This chain uses TRBV6-5 with TRBJ1-1, with D possibly TRBD1 on 5 matching bases. With 2 bases removed from V and 4 bases from J, the gap between germline ends came to 17 bases. CDR1 and CDR2 (germline): MNHEY, SVGAGI. The CDR3 length is 16 residues. CDR3 DNA sequence: TGTGCCAGCAGTTACCCCGCAGGAGGGGCTGGCACTGAAGCTTTCTTT. This codes for CASSYPAGGAGTEAFF.

The V gene is TRBV5-5, the J gene TRBJ2-7, with D tentatively TRBD2 (5 bases). Trimming left V 4 bases short and J 7 bases short, with 12 bases between. This CDR3 is 12 amino acids long. CDR1 is SGHKS and CDR2 is YYEKEE in the germline V gene (reference sequence). In DNA, the CDR3 is TGTGCCAGCAGCAAAGAAAGGGAGGAGCAGTACTTC. Translating it yields CASSKEREEQYF.

This clone showed up just once. The chain has TRBV1 and TRBJ2-1; the tabulated D call, TRBD2, remains unverified against the DNA. TRBV1 is listed as a pseudogene. The CDR3 is 18 amino acids. The CDR3 region is CTSSQERGTSGSYNEQFF. The CDR3 DNA reads TGCACCAGCAGCCAAGAAAGAGGGACTAGCGGGAGTTACAATGAGCAGTTCTTC.

The CDR3 sequence is CASSPGTPNTEAFF. CDR3 nucleotide sequence: TGTGCCAGCAGCCCGGGGACACCGAACACTGAAGCTTTCTTT. The J gene is TRBJ1-1, the V gene TRBV3-1 (or the pseudogene TRBV3-2), with D tentatively TRBD1 (6 bases). From germline, CDR1 is LGHDT and CDR2 YNNKEL (reference sequence). The CDR3 spans 14 residues. V was trimmed by 4 bases and J by 1 base, leaving 10 bases between them.

The V gene is TRBV13, the J gene TRBJ1-1; 9 positions agree with TRBD1. The CDR3 runs to 12 residues. Germline CDR1 reads PRHDT; CDR2 reads FYEKMQ (reference sequence). The trim removed 6 bases at V and 8 bases at J, leaving 4 bases unmatched. For the CDR3, the DNA is TGTGCCAGCAGGGCCGGGACAGGGGAAGCTTTCTTT. It specifies CASRAGTGEAFF.

This clone appeared a few times. V is TRBV10-3 and J is TRBJ2-7; TRBD2 aligns across 7 bases. Germline loops: CDR1 ENHRY, CDR2 SYGVKD. Trimming removed 10 bases from V and 2 bases from J; junction bases left unmatched: 8. The length of the CDR3 is 13 residues. The DNA of the CDR3 is TGTGCCACTATTACTAGCGACCCCTACGAGCAGTACTTC. It is translated as CATITSDPYEQYF.

This rearrangement joins TRBV7-9 to TRBJ1-2, with a possible D match to TRBD1 (6 bases). This CDR3 contains 15 residues. Trimming took off 5 bases at V and 6 bases at J, with 19 bases between the two ends. Germline V gene sequence: CDR1 SEHNR, CDR2 FQNEAQ (reference sequence). The CDR3: CASSPPGGGINGYTF. The CDR3 DNA reads TGTGCCAGCAGCCCCCCGGGAGGGGGAATAAATGGCTACACCTTC.

V gene TRBV7-9 combines with J gene TRBJ1-1; D perhaps matches TRBD1 (5 bases). Germline CDR1 and CDR2: SEHNR and FQNEAQ (reference sequence). Trimming cost V 3 bases and J 7 bases, with 9 bases left between them. The CDR3 sequence is 12 residues long. In nucleotides, the CDR3 is TGTGCCAGCAGCTTGGTTCAGGGTGAAGCTTTCTTT. It codes for CASSLVQGEAFF.

This clone was recorded once. This chain connects TRBV19 to TRBJ2-2; weak D call: TRBD1 (6 bases). The CDR3 runs 15 residues. V lost 5 bases, J lost 2 bases, and 12 bases lay in between. CDR1 and CDR2 (germline): LNHDA, SQIVND (reference sequence). The CDR3 sequence: CASSRQGINTGELFF. CDR3 in DNA: TGTGCCAGTAGTCGGCAGGGGATTAACACCGGGGAGCTGTTTTTT.

The chain has TRBV9 and TRBJ2-7; 10 bases map to TRBD2. CDR3 length: 14 residues. V lost 4 bases to trimming and J lost 2 bases; unmatched junction nucleotides: 3. Per the germline V gene, CDR1 is SGDLS and CDR2 is YYNGEE. The CDR3 sequence: CASSLTSGTYEQYF. In DNA, the CDR3 is TGTGCCAGCAGCCTTACTAGCGGGACCTACGAGCAGTACTTC.

This chain connects TRBV10-2 to TRBJ2-7, with D perhaps TRBD1 (7 bases). Germline values: CDR1 WSHSY, CDR2 SAAADI. V was clipped by 6 bases and J by 1 base, with 16 bases between them. This CDR3 region has 15 residues. Written as DNA, the CDR3 is TGCGCCAGCAGAGAACACAGGGGAGGATCCTACGAGCAGTACTTC. Translating gives CASREHRGGSYEQYF.

The V and J genes are TRBV5-5 and TRBJ2-7, with 7 bases aligning to TRBD2. The germline V gene has CDR1 SGHKS and CDR2 YYEKEE (reference sequence). Losses at the gene ends were 0 bases for V and 2 bases for J; bases not matched to a gene: 5. The CDR3 runs to 15 residues. The CDR3 nucleotides read TGTGCCAGCAGCTTGGGCGGGAGTAGCACCTACGAGCAGTACTTC. It yields the protein CASSLGGSSTYEQYF.

The chain links TRBV25-1 to TRBJ2-7; the D is unclear. Germline V gives CDR1 MGHDK, CDR2 SYGVNS. Trimming left V 8 bases short and J 2 bases short, with 7 bases between. CDR3 length equals 11 residues. This chain's CDR3 is CASSFTYEQYF. In DNA form, the CDR3 reads TGTGCCAGCTCATTCACCTACGAGCAGTACTTC.

The chain joins TRBV28 to TRBJ1-6, with 12 nucleotides matching TRBD1. V was pared by 5 bases and J by 10 bases, with 6 bases of the junction left unmatched. Germline CDR1 reads MDHEN; CDR2 reads SYDVKM. The CDR3 extends over 15 amino acids. CDR3 in DNA: TGTGCCAGCAGTATAGGGACAGGGGGCGCCTCACCCCTCCACTTT. The encoded protein is CASSIGTGGASPLHF.